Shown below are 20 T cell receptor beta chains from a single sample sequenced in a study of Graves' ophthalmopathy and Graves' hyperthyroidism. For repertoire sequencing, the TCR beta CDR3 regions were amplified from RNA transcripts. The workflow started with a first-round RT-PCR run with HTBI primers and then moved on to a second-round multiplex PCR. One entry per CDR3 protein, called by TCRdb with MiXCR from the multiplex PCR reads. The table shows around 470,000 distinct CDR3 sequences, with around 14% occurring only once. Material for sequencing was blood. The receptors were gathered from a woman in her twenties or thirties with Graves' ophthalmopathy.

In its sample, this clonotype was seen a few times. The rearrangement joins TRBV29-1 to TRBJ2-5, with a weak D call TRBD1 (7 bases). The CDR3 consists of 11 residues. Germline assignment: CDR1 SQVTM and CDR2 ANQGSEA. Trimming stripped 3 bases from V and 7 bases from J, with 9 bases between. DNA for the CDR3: TGCAGCGTTGATCAGGGGGGGACCCAGTACTTC. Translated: CSVDQGGTQYF.

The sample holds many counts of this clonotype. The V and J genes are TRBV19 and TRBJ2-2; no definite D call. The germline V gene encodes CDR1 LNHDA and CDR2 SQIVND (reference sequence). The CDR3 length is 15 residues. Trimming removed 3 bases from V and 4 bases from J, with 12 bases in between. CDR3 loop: CASSIQDRFTGELFF. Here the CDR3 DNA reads TGTGCCAGTAGTATCCAGGACCGATTCACCGGGGAGCTGTTTTTT.

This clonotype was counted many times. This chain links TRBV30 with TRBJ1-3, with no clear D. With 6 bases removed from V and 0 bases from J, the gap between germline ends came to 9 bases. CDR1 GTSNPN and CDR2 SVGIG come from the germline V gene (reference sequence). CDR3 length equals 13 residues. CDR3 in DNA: TGTGCCTGCACAAGCAACTCTGGAAACACCATATATTTT. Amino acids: CACTSNSGNTIYF. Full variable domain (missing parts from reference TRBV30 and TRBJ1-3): SQTIHQWPATLVQPVGSPLSLECTVEGTSNPNLYWYRQAAGRGLQLLFYSVGIGQISSEVPQNLSASRPQDRQFILSSKKLLLSDSGFYLCACTSNSGNTIYFGEGSWLTVV.

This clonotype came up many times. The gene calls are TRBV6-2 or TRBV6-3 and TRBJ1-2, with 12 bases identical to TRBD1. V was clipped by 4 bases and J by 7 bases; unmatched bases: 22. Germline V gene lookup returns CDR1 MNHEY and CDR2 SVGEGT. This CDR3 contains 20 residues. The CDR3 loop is CASSSYHSYGTGGSSVGYTF. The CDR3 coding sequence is TGTGCCAGCAGTTCCTATCACTCTTACGGGACAGGGGGCTCTTCGGTTGGCTACACCTTC.

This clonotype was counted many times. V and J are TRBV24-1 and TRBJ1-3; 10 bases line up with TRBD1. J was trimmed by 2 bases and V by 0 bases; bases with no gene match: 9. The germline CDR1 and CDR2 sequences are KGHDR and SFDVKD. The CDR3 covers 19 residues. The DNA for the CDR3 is TGTGCCACCAGTGATTTGTACTCCTGGGACAGGGGTCCTGGAAACACCATATATTTT. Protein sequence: CATSDLYSWDRGPGNTIYF.

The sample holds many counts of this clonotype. The CDR3 is CASRFGQSSYNSPLHF. CDR3 DNA: TGTGCCAGCAGATTTGGACAGAGCTCCTATAATTCACCCCTCCACTTT. This rearrangement joins TRBV12-3 or TRBV12-4 to TRBJ1-6, with D maybe TRBD1 (6 bases). V lost 6 bases and J lost 0, with 12 bases in between. This CDR3 has 16 residues.

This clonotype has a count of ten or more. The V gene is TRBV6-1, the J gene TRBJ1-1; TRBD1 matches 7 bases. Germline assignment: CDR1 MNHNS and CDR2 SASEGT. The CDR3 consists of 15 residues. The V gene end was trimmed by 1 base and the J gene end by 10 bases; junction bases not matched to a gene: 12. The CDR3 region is CASSEGTGFSSGAFF. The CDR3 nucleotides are TGTGCCAGCAGTGAAGGGACAGGTTTCTCATCCGGAGCTTTCTTT.

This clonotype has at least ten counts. CDR3 sequence: CASSFPLTRGLSYEQYF. CDR3 nucleotide sequence: TGTGCCAGCAGTTTTCCCCTAACCCGTGGGTTATCCTACGAGCAGTACTTC. V gene TRBV28 combines with J gene TRBJ2-7; D gene ambiguous. Trimming pared 3 bases from V and 1 base from J, leaving 19 bases between. Germline assignment: CDR1 MDHEN and CDR2 SYDVKM. The CDR3 is 17 residues long.

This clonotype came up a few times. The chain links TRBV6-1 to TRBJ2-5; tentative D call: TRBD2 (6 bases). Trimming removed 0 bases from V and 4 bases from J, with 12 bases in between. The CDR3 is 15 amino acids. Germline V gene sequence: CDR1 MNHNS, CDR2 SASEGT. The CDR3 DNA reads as TGTGCCAGCAGTGAAGCGCAGGGCGGGACAGAGACCCAGTACTTC. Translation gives CASSEAQGGTETQYF.

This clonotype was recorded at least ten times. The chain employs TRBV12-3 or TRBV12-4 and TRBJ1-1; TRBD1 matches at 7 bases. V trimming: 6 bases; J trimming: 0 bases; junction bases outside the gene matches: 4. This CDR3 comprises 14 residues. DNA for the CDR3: TGTGCCAGCAGGACGGGACAGATGAACACTGAAGCTTTCTTT. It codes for CASRTGQMNTEAFF.

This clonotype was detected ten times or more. In DNA, the CDR3 is TGCGCCAGCAGCCAAGACGGGCGGGGGGGGTACGAGCAGTACTTC. It codes for CASSQDGRGGYEQYF. The rearrangement uses TRBV4-1 and TRBJ2-7, with TRBD2 identical over 9 bases. CDR1 is MGHRA, CDR2 YSYEKL, per germline. V trimming: 0 bases; J trimming: 4 bases; junction bases outside the gene matches: 4. The CDR3 is made up of 15 amino acids.

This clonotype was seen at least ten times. The CDR3 DNA is TGTGCCAGCAGAGACGACGGACGCGAGCAGTACTTC. Protein sequence: CASRDDGREQYF. The V call is TRBV28, the J call TRBJ2-7; D not resolved. The germline gives CDR1 MDHEN, CDR2 SYDVKM. V was cut by 6 bases and J by 6 bases, with 12 bases left in between. This CDR3 has 12 amino acids.

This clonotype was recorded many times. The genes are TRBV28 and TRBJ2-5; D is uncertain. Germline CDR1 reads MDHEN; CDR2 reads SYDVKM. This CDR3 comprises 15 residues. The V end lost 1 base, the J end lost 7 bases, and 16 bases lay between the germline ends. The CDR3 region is CASSLLDRYGLTQYF. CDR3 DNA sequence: TGTGCCAGCAGTTTATTGGACCGGTATGGCTTGACCCAGTACTTC.

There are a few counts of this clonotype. Here the CDR3 DNA reads TGTGCCAGCGGCGGACAGGCCAGCAATCAGCCCCAGCATTTT. Its protein product is CASGGQASNQPQHF. J is TRBJ1-5 and V is TRBV25-1, with 7 nucleotides matching TRBD1. This CDR3 region has 14 residues. V lost 8 bases, J lost 1 base, and 5 bases stayed unmatched. Germline-derived CDR1 and CDR2 are MGHDK and SYGVNS.

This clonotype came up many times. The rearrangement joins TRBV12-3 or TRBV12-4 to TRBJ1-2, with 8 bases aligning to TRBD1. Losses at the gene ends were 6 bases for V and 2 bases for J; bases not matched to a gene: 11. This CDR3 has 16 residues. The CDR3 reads CASRPPGQARNYGYTF. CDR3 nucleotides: TGTGCCAGCAGACCTCCGGGACAGGCTCGAAACTATGGCTACACCTTC.

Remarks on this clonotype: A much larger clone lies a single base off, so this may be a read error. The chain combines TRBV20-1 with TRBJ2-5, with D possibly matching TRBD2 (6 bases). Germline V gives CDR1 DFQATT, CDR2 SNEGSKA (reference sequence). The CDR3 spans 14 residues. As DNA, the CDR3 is TGCGGTGCTGTCGCCGGAGGGCCCACAGAGACCCAGTACTTC. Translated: CGAVAGGPTETQYF.

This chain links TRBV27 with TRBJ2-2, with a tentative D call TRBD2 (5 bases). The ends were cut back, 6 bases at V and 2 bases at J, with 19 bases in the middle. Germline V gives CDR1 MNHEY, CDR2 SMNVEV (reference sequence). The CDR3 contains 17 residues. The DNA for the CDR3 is TGTGCCAGCAGCTCCTCGGGCGGGCTATCCAACACCGGGGAGCTGTTTTTT. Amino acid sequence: CASSSSGGLSNTGELFF.

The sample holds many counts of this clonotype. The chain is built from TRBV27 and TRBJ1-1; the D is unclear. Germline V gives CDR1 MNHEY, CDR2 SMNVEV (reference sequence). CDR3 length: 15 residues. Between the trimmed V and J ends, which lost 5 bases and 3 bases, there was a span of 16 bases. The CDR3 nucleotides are TGTGCCAGCAGTACAAGCCCCCCTCGGGACACTGAAGCTTTCTTT. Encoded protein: CASSTSPPRDTEAFF.

The CDR3 spells CASNGEEGTNTGELFF. For the CDR3, the DNA is TGTGCCAGCAATGGGGAAGAGGGAACGAACACCGGGGAGCTGTTTTTT. J is TRBJ2-2 and V is TRBV6-1, with D possibly matching TRBD2 (5 bases). The CDR3 spans 16 residues. Germline V gene data show CDR1 as MNHNS and CDR2 as SASEGT. With 7 bases removed from V and 0 bases from J, the gap between germline ends came to 15 bases.

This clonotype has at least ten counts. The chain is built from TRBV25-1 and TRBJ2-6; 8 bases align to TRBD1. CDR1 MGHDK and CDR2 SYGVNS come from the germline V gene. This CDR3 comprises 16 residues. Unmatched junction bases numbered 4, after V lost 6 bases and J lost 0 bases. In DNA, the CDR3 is TGTGCCAGCAGGGACAGGGAGAGCTCTGGGGCCAACGTCCTGACTTTC. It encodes CASRDRESSGANVLTF.